The clone carrying this T cell receptor beta chain has more than one count but fewer than ten. Antigen specificity is unknown. Researchers attached unique molecular identifiers to individual cDNA molecules. TCRdb itself ran the 5' RACE reads through MiXCR, one entry per CDR3 protein. The data show more than 80,000 distinct CDR3 sequences, more than 9.5% seen once. CDR3 length equals 14 residues. CDR1 and CDR2 from the germline V gene are SEHNR and FQNEAQ (reference sequence). J was trimmed by 2 bases and V by 5 bases; bases with no gene match: 5. These data come from a study of early T cells in non-severe SARS-CoV-2 infection. Study-level background: Chains were not paired, and sequencing was done on bulk RNA from unsorted whole blood. Overall study findings and caveats: Missing private and CD4 specificities, VDJdb matching favored anti-spike CD8 responses.

Source material: whole blood. The V gene is TRBV7-9, the J gene TRBJ2-7, with TRBD2 identical over 8 bases. The source is an adult who was a healthcare worker with PCR-confirmed SARS-CoV-2 infection or an uninfected control (not recorded which). This CDR3 is CASSPSGGPYEQYF. The CDR3 region has the DNA TGTGCCAGCAGCCCCAGCGGGGGACCCTACGAGCAGTACTTC.